This TCR beta chain was sequenced during a study of CD8 T cells in ankylosing spondylitis (dated by TCRdb to about 2017). In terms of the full investigation: The study profiled T cell receptor beta repertoires in healthy donors and ankylosing spondylitis patients to find disease-linked TCR variants. The full study cohort comprised 25 ankylosing spondylitis patients and 110 or so healthy donors. Peripheral blood was sampled, and synovial fluid was additionally collected from ankylosing spondylitis patients.

This clonotype was seen once. It has no known antigen specificity. Qualities for individual bases were not recorded, and no much larger clone is one base off. One read gives only weak evidence. Points the paper makes about the study in general: Some motif variants were previously reported in synovial fluid and blood of reactive arthritis patients, suggesting common disease-initiation mechanisms. The disease-linked clones were reported to be significantly enriched in matched synovial fluid samples from ankylosing spondylitis patients. Blood from ankylosing spondylitis patients appeared to be characterized by a TCR beta motif made up of under ten highly homologous amino acid variants. The disease-linked clones showed a CD8+ phenotype and occurred at relatively low frequencies in peripheral blood.

Sequencing was performed on an Illumina HiSeq 2500. Quantitative 5'-RACE with molecular barcodes was used to prepare TCR beta libraries. The authors processed their data as follows. To identify disease-linked TCR variants, a new computational method was used, one built on a probabilistic model of VDJ rearrangement. The public reads were reprocessed in TCRdb via fastp at Q25 and MiXCR, keeping in-frame beta chains. Every entry covers one CDR3 protein and lists the most common genes and DNA from its rows. TCRdb's processing, not the study's, gives the V and J calls here. Counted in this sample were a few hundred thousand distinct CDR3 sequences; 18% of them appeared once. The top ten clones comprise around 33% of the sample. The sequenced sample consisted of blood, either unsorted or a sorted T cell fraction (not recorded which). This sequence originates from a male donor with ankylosing spondylitis or in good health (not recorded which).

The sequenced DNA is TGTGCCAGCAGCCTACTCGGGACGTCGGAAGAGACCCAGTACTTC. It is translated as CASSLLGTSEETQYF. Recombination joined TRBV9 with TRBJ2-5; the D gene may be TRBD1 or TRBD2, since each aligns over 5 bases. Including cysteine and phenylalanine, the CDR3 has 15 amino acids. Just the 45-base CDR3 DNA is kept, in frame starting at base 1. V and J lose 4 bases and 3 bases, and a span of 16 bases separates them. For CDR1 and CDR2, the germline V gene lists SGDLS and YYNGEE.